This T cell receptor beta chain was profiled in a study of T cells in Graves' hyperthyroidism and ophthalmopathy. Study-level points and caveats: The majority of expanded thyroid clonotypes above 0.001 also appeared in blood.

CDR1 is GTSNPN, CDR2 SVGIG, per germline (reference sequence). The V and J ends lost 3 bases and 4 bases respectively, with 13 bases between them. The CDR3 covers 13 residues. This sample holds PBMCs from roughly 10 ml fresh peripheral blood. TCR beta CDR3 regions were amplified from RNA. The HTBI set primed first-round TCR CDR3 RT-PCR. TCRdb reanalysed the multiplex PCR reads using MiXCR and keeps one entry per CDR3 protein. The sample yields approximately 600,000 distinct CDR3 sequences, 16% seen once. This clonotype was observed once. Antigen specificity is unknown. A read error may be the cause here, since a much bigger clone is one base away.

The chain couples TRBV30 to TRBJ2-7; tentatively, D is TRBD1 (5 bases). The sequence derives from a woman aged 30 to 39 with Graves' hyperthyroidism. Material: blood. The CDR3 spells CAWRPGPLYEQYF. CDR3 bases: TGTGCCTGGAGGCCAGGGCCACTTTACGAGCAGTACTTC.